These T cell receptor beta chains were read from a single sample in a study of blood T cells in healthy people across ages. One entry per CDR3 protein, called by TCRdb with MiXCR from the 5' RACE reads. The sample includes hundreds of thousands of distinct CDR3 sequences, around 43% of them seen just once. Sample: blood. These receptor sequences come from a man older than 75 in good health. Both conserved end residues are part of each CDR3. The order of the fields is clone size, J gene, V gene, D gene, CDR3 DNA, CDR3 protein. The D gene is left open where the match is weak. The size of a clone is reported for some rows only, either as once, few or many, or as a class for expanded clones.

NA	TRBJ2-4	TRBV7-2	TRBD2	TGTGCCAGCAGCTCGGGGACTAGCGCTACAACTCTAGCCAAAAACATTCAGTACTTC	CASSSGTSATTLAKNIQYF
many	TRBJ2-5	TRBV5-1	NA	TGCGCCAGCAGCTTGGACTGGGGAGGAGAGACCCAGTACTTC	CASSLDWGGETQYF
few	TRBJ2-7	TRBV29-1	TRBD2	TGCAGCGGAACTAGCGGGGGGCGCGAGCAGTACTTC	CSGTSGGREQYF
NA	TRBJ2-6	TRBV5-1	TRBD1	TGCGCCAGCAGCTTGACAGGGGCCCCAGGGGCCAACGTCCTGACTTTC	CASSLTGAPGANVLTF
many	TRBJ2-7	TRBV6-2/TRBV6-3	NA	TGTGCCAGCAGACCGGTGGGACGGGCCTACGAGCAGTACTTC	CASRPVGRAYEQYF
NA	TRBJ1-2	TRBV10-3	TRBD1	TGTGCCATCAGCAAGGGGGCCGTGGACTATGGCTACACCTTC	CAISKGAVDYGYTF
NA	TRBJ1-2	TRBV12-3/TRBV12-4	TRBD1	TGTGCCAGCAGCCTGGGACAGGTAAATGGCTACACCTTC	CASSLGQVNGYTF
NA	TRBJ1-4	TRBV6-2/TRBV6-3	NA	TGTGCCAGCAGCTACGCGCCTTCCGCACCGACTAATGAAAAACTGTTTTTT	CASSYAPSAPTNEKLFF
NA	TRBJ1-3	TRBV4-3	NA	TGCGCCAGCAGCCAAGGTGATCCGGGCCACACCATATATTTT	CASSQGDPGHTIYF
NA	TRBJ2-3	TRBV7-9	TRBD2	TGTGCCAGCAGCTCGGGACTAGCGCTTCCCACAGATACGCAGTATTTT	CASSSGLALPTDTQYF
NA	TRBJ2-2	TRBV24-1	NA	TGTGCCACCAGTGATTTGACTCCAAGTGGGGAGCTGTTTTTT	CATSDLTPSGELFF
NA	TRBJ1-2	TRBV4-2	NA	TGTGCCAGCAGCCAAGAGGGGGCAGGCAGAGCCACTATGCATGGCTACACCTTC	CASSQEGAGRATMHGYTF
NA	TRBJ2-3	TRBV20-1	NA	TGCAGTGCCAACCGAGAGGGGGATACGCAGTATTTT	CSANREGDTQYF
NA	TRBJ2-2	TRBV6-2/TRBV6-3	NA	TGTGCCAGCAGCTCGATTAAATGGGCGGGGCTACGGGACACCGGGGAGCTGTTTTTT	CASSSIKWAGLRDTGELFF
NA	TRBJ2-3	TRBV20-1	NA	TGCAGTGCTAGAGATCAAGCCCACCACCTAGATACGCAGTATTTT	CSARDQAHHLDTQYF
NA	TRBJ2-5	TRBV4-2	NA	TGTGCCAGCAGCCAAGATCGAGGGGAAGTAGAGACCCAGTACTTC	CASSQDRGEVETQYF
NA	TRBJ2-7	TRBV27	TRBD1	TGTGCCAGCAGCAGGGGACAGAACTACGAGCAGTACTTC	CASSRGQNYEQYF
many	TRBJ2-6	TRBV6-1	NA	TGTGCCAGCAGCCCACAGGGTTCTGGGGCCAACGTCCTGACTTTC	CASSPQGSGANVLTF
NA	TRBJ2-7	TRBV20-1	TRBD2	TGCAGTGCTAGTATAGCGGGGGGGCCGCTCTCCTACGAGCAGTACTTC	CSASIAGGPLSYEQYF
NA	TRBJ2-1	TRBV28	NA	TGTGCCAGCAGTTTACACTCGAGGGGCGAGCAGTTCTTC	CASSLHSRGEQFF
NA	TRBJ2-7	TRBV10-3	NA	TGTGCCACCGGAAAATCCTGCGAGCAGTACTTC	CATGKSCEQYF
NA	TRBJ1-1	TRBV2	TRBD1	TGTGCCAGCCTCCGGGACAGGGGTTTCGGCACTGAAGCTTTCTTT	CASLRDRGFGTEAFF
NA	TRBJ2-7	TRBV20-1	NA	TGCAGTGCTAGAGATCAGGCGGCCTCCGCCTACGAGCAGTACTTC	CSARDQAASAYEQYF
NA	TRBJ1-1	TRBV20-1	TRBD1	TGCAGTGCTAGCAGGGGGAATCGCAACACTGAAGCTTTCTTT	CSASRGNRNTEAFF
few	TRBJ2-2	TRBV29-1	NA	TGCAGCGTTGGTCCCGGTCGCACCGGGGAGCTGTTTTTT	CSVGPGRTGELFF
once	TRBJ1-5	TRBV27	NA	TGTGCCAGCAGTTTATCGGTGCAGGGAACTCAGCCCCAGCATTTT	CASSLSVQGTQPQHF
NA	TRBJ2-5	TRBV20-1	TRBD2	TGCAGTGCTGTTCAGGGGTCTAGCGGGGGGGCCTACGGGAAGACCCAGTACTTC	CSAVQGSSGGAYGKTQYF
few	TRBJ2-7	TRBV7-9	NA	TGTGCCAGCAGCTTTTCCGGGCCACCTTCCTACGAGCAGTACTTC	CASSFSGPPSYEQYF
many	TRBJ2-5	TRBV7-2	TRBD2	TGTGCCAGCAGCTTGGGAGGGAGAACACTCCAAGAGACCCAGTACTTC	CASSLGGRTLQETQYF
NA	TRBJ1-6	TRBV7-2	NA	TGTGCCAGCAGCTTAAAACAGGGCGAATATTCACCCCTCCACTTT	CASSLKQGEYSPLHF
NA	TRBJ2-5	TRBV6-6	TRBD2	TGTGCCAGCAGAACCGGGGGGGTCGGAGAGACCCAGTACTTC	CASRTGGVGETQYF
few	TRBJ1-5	TRBV29-1	NA	TGCAGCGTCGTTGAGACTACAGGGAATCAGCCCCAGCATTTT	CSVVETTGNQPQHF
NA	TRBJ1-2	TRBV4-3	NA	TGCGCCAGCAGCCAAGACAGCGCTAACTATGGCTACACCTTC	CASSQDSANYGYTF
NA	TRBJ2-3	TRBV5-1	NA	TGCGCCAGCAGCGTGCAAAGCGTCACAGATACGCAGTATTTT	CASSVQSVTDTQYF
few	TRBJ1-2	TRBV7-2	TRBD1	TGTGCCAGCAGCTTAGTAGGGACAGGGGATATCTATGGCTACACCTTC	CASSLVGTGDIYGYTF
NA	TRBJ2-1	TRBV20-1	TRBD1	TGCAGTGCCCAAAAACAGGGGACGAGCTCCTACAATGAGCAGTTCTTC	CSAQKQGTSSYNEQFF
few	TRBJ2-3	TRBV9	TRBD2	TGTGCCAGCAGCGTTTTGGCGGGAGGATGGACAGATACGCAGTATTTT	CASSVLAGGWTDTQYF
NA	TRBJ1-2	TRBV3-1	TRBD1	TGTGCCAGCAGCCCGTATTCCGGGACAGGGGTGTATGGCTACACCTTC	CASSPYSGTGVYGYTF
few	TRBJ2-6	TRBV10-2	NA	TGCGCCACCGATCTCTCTGGGGCCAACGTCCTGACTTTC	CATDLSGANVLTF
NA	TRBJ2-1	TRBV7-2	TRBD2	TGTGCCAGCAGCTTACGTGGGCTAGCGGGAACCTCCTACAATGAGCAGTTCTTC	CASSLRGLAGTSYNEQFF
NA	TRBJ2-1	TRBV30	NA	TGTGCCTGGAGTGTCAGGGGACTCTTATACAATGAGCAGTTCTTC	CAWSVRGLLYNEQFF
once	TRBJ1-5	TRBV6-2/TRBV6-3	NA	TGTGCCAGCAGTTACGCCATAGCTCGGGGGGCCAGCAATCAGCCCCAGCATTTT	CASSYAIARGASNQPQHF
NA	TRBJ1-6	TRBV27	NA	TGTGCCAGCAGTTTAATGGTTACAAATTCACCCCTCCACTTT	CASSLMVTNSPLHF
NA	TRBJ2-3	TRBV4-2	TRBD2	TGTGCCAGCAGCCAAGAGCCGAGCGGGAGGGCCTTGGATACGCAGTATTTT	CASSQEPSGRALDTQYF
few	TRBJ2-7	TRBV5-1	TRBD1	TGCGCCAGCAGCATCAACTCGGGACAGCTCTACGAGCAGTACTTC	CASSINSGQLYEQYF
few	TRBJ1-2	TRBV6-5	TRBD1	TGTGCCAGCAGTTACGGGGACAGATATGTAGCTAACTATGGCTACACCTTC	CASSYGDRYVANYGYTF
NA	TRBJ2-5	TRBV5-1	NA	TGCGCCAGCAGCGCCCGACAGGGAGGAGAGACCCAGTACTTC	CASSARQGGETQYF
NA	TRBJ1-1	TRBV27	NA	TGTGCCAGCAGTTTAATTGAGGAAGAGTCTCTTCGTTTCTTT	CASSLIEEESLRFF
NA	TRBJ2-7	TRBV5-6	NA	TGTGCCAGCAGCTTGGCTTACGGGACGGGGCCCTACGAGCAGTACTTC	CASSLAYGTGPYEQYF
NA	TRBJ2-3	TRBV11-3	NA	TGTGCCAGCAGCTTGGGAGCGCGGGGAGATACGCAGTATTTT	CASSLGARGDTQYF
NA	TRBJ2-1	TRBV6-6	NA	TGTGCCAGCAGTTACCGCCCAGGGGAGGAGTTCTTC	CASSYRPGEEFF
NA	TRBJ2-6	TRBV25-1	TRBD1	TGTGCCAGCAGGGAGACAGGGCACAAGAAATCTGGGGCCAACGTCCTGACTTTC	CASRETGHKKSGANVLTF
few	TRBJ2-1	TRBV3-1	TRBD2	TGTGCCAGCAGCCAGATCTCTAGCGGTGTCTACAATGAGCAGTTCTTC	CASSQISSGVYNEQFF
few	TRBJ1-2	TRBV7-2	TRBD1	TGTGCCAGCAGCCCGAGATTGGGACAGGGGGCTTATGGCTACACCTTC	CASSPRLGQGAYGYTF
NA	TRBJ2-3	TRBV28	TRBD1	TGTGCCAGCAGTTCCCCTGGGGACAGGGGCACAGATACGCAGTATTTT	CASSSPGDRGTDTQYF
few	TRBJ1-2	TRBV2	NA	TGTGCCAGCAGTGGAGGCCGCCGGACTGGCTACACCTTC	CASSGGRRTGYTF
NA	TRBJ2-1	TRBV5-1	NA	TGCACCAGCAGCGTAACAGGGAGCTCCTACAATGAGCAGTTCTTC	CTSSVTGSSYNEQFF
once	TRBJ2-5	TRBV28	NA	TGTGCCAGCAAACAGGGAAGTGGAAAGACCCAGTACTTC	CASKQGSGKTQYF